The present T cell receptor (beta chain) was sequenced within a study of blood T cells in healthy people across ages. General study points: Among long-lived donors, naive CD4+ cells were more numerous and diversity higher than in aged donors.

Every donor contributed roughly 10 milliliters of peripheral blood by blood draw. Of note for this clonotype: Its target is not known.

There are 15 residues in the CDR3. The V gene lost 0 bases and the J gene lost 2 bases, with 10 bases spanning the gap. Per the germline V gene, CDR1 is SGHRS and CDR2 is YFSETQ. Together with a sample-barcoded 5' primer, a J-beta primer mix was included in a second PCR lasting about 7 to 12 cycles. A 12-random-nucleotide template-switch adaptor tagged each cDNA molecule. TCRdb used MiXCR to reprocess the 5' RACE reads, holding one entry per CDR3 protein. The data show about 1.6 million distinct CDR3 sequences, roughly 30% seen once. The chain couples TRBV5-1 to TRBJ2-3; D remains unclear. Sequencing used blood. This receptor was taken from a woman aged 30 to 39 in good health. CDR3 nucleotides: TGCGCCAGCAGCTTGGAGAACCTATCCACAGATACGCAGTATTTT. Its protein product is CASSLENLSTDTQYF.